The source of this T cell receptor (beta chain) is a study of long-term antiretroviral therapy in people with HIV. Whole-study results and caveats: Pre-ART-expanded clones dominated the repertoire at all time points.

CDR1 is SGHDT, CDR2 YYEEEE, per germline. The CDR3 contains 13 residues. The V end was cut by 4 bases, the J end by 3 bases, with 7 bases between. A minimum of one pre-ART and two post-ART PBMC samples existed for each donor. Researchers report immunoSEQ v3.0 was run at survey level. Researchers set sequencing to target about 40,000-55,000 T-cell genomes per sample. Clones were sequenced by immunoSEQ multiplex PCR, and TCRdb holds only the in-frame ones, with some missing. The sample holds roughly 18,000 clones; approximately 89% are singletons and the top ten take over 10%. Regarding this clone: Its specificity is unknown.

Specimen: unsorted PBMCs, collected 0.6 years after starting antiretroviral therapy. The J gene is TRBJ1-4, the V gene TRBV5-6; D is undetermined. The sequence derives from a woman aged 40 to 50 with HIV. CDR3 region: CASSSVANEKLFF. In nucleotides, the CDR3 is TGTGCCAGCAGCAGTGTTGCTAATGAAAAACTGTTTTTT.